This T cell receptor (beta chain) was recorded in a study of blood T cell repertoires in COVID-19. Across the study: Acute and convalescent COVID-19 specimens originated in the United States, Italy and Spain.

CDR1 and CDR2 (germline): SGHAT, FQDESV (reference sequence). Trimming cost V 0 bases and J 7 bases; bases outside gene matches: 6. This CDR3 is built from 17 residues. This clone occurred once. Per the authors' pipeline: The assay estimated nucleated cells by amplifying reference gene primers. Profiled with immunoSEQ multiplex PCR; TCRdb holds only in-frame clones, not every one. From that table come the V and J calls and clone size; the DNA was used to work out D and trimming. The sample includes around 170,000 clones, about 85% of them seen just once. Sequenced sample: peripheral blood. This clonotype was sampled from an older man who had recovered from COVID-19. V is TRBV11-1 and J is TRBJ2-1, with 13 nucleotides matching TRBD2. The CDR3 sequence is CASSLAEGTSGKNEQFF. In DNA, the CDR3 is TGTGCCAGCAGCTTAGCTGAAGGGACTAGCGGGAAAAATGAGCAGTTCTTC.